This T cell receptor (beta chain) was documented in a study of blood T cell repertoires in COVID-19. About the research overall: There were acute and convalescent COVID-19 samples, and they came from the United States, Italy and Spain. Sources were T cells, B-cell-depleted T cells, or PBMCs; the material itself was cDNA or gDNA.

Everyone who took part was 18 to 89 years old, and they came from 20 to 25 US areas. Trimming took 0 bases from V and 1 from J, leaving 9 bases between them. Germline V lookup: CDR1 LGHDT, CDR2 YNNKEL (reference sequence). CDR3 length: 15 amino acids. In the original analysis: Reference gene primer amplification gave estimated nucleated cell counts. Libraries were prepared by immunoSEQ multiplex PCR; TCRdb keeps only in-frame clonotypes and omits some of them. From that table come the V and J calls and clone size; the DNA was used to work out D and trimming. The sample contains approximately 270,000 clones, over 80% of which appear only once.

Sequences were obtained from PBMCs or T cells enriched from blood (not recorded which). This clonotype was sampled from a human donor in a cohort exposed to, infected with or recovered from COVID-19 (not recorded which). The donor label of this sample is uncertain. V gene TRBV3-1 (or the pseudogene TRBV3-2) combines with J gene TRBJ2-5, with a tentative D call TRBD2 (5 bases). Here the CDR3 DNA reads TGTGCCAGCAGCCAAGACCCGGGGTCCCAAGAGACCCAGTACTTC. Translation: CASSQDPGSQETQYF.